The 6 T cell receptor beta chains reported below all come from one sample, sequenced in a study of blood T cell repertoires in COVID-19. Clones were sequenced by immunoSEQ multiplex PCR, and TCRdb holds only the in-frame ones, with some missing. The table records under 85,000 clones, more than 80% of them present only once. Sequencing used peripheral blood. The receptors derive from a man of 80 years or more with acute or convalescent COVID-19.

This clone showed up just once. The V and J genes are TRBV4-3 and TRBJ2-5; 7 bases fit TRBD2. Looked up from germline, CDR1 is LGHNA and CDR2 is YSLEER. CDR3 length: 16 residues. J gave up 4 bases and V 3 bases, and 11 bases lay outside the gene matches. The CDR3 is CASSQAGRGGRETQYF. In DNA form, the CDR3 reads TGCGCCAGCAGCCAGGCGGGGAGGGGCGGGAGAGAGACCCAGTACTTC.

This chain links TRBV12-3 or TRBV12-4 with TRBJ1-2; TRBD1 matches 7 bases. Trimming took 6 bases from V and 5 from J; bases not matched to a gene: 6. The CDR3 is 13 residues long. The CDR3 here is CASSQGGKYGYTF. In nucleotides, the CDR3 is TGTGCCAGCAGCCAGGGGGGAAAGTATGGCTACACCTTC.

The chain employs TRBV24-1 and TRBJ2-2, with 12 positions matching TRBD2. The CDR3 is 17 amino acids. CDR1 KGHDR and CDR2 SFDVKD come from the germline V gene. V shed 5 bases, J shed 2 bases, and the junction held 5 bases outside the gene matches. The CDR3 region is CATSVRTSGTNTGELFF. The CDR3 bases are TGTGCCACCAGTGTAAGGACTAGCGGGACAAACACCGGGGAGCTGTTTTTT.

The chain joins TRBV29-1 to TRBJ1-1; 9 bases are a match to TRBD1. The CDR3 is 13 residues long. With V trimmed by 7 bases and J by 5 bases, 8 bases remained unmatched. Germline CDR1 and CDR2: SQVTM and ANQGSEA. DNA for the CDR3: TGCAGCGCTTCTACAGGGGGCTGGACTGAAGCTTTCTTT. This codes for CSASTGGWTEAFF. The variable domain in full, completed from reference TRBV29-1 and TRBJ1-1, reads SAVISQKPSRDICQRGTSLTIQCQVDSQVTMMFWYRQQPGQSLTLIATANQGSEATYESGFVIDKFPISRPNLTFSTLTVSNMSPEDSSIYLCSASTGGWTEAFFGQGTRLTVV.

The chain links TRBV6-5 to TRBJ2-7, with D possibly TRBD2 on 6 matching bases. Germline loops: CDR1 MNHEY, CDR2 SVGAGI. V was shortened by 5 bases and J by 4 bases, with 15 bases between the two germline ends. There are 14 residues in the CDR3. CDR3 coding DNA: TGTGCCAGCAGTCCGAACCGGGGGAATTACGAGCAGTACTTC. Translating gives CASSPNRGNYEQYF.

The chain recombines TRBV4-3 with TRBJ1-2; 7 bases are a match to TRBD1. J was trimmed by 6 bases and V by 2 bases; bases with no gene match: 3. Germline-derived CDR1 and CDR2 are LGHNA and YSLEER. The CDR3 spans 13 residues. The CDR3 DNA reads as TGCGCCAGCAGCCAAACGACAGGGAATGGCTACACCTTC. Translation gives CASSQTTGNGYTF.